One and the same sample provided the 5 T cell receptor beta chains below, sequenced in a study of T cells after yellow fever vaccination. TCRdb independently ran MiXCR on the 5' RACE reads; one entry per CDR3 protein. The sample includes roughly 110,000 distinct CDR3 sequences, 8.4% of them seen just once. The sample consisted of CD8+ T cells sorted from PBMCs, taken 45 days after the yellow fever booster vaccination. The origin of the receptors is a man aged 25 to 45 who received the YFV17D yellow fever vaccine.

This clonotype was counted at least ten times. The J gene is TRBJ2-6, the V gene TRBV25-1; maybe TRBD1 (5 bases). Looked up from germline, CDR1 is MGHDK and CDR2 is SYGVNS. The CDR3 extends over 19 amino acids. Trimming stripped 6 bases from V and 2 bases from J, with 23 bases between. The chain's CDR3 is CASSQYVRQHRPGANVLTF. The DNA of the CDR3 is TGTGCCAGCAGCCAATATGTCAGACAGCACCGCCCTGGGGCCAACGTCCTGACTTTC. The full variable domain, with the rest looked up from reference TRBV25-1 and TRBJ2-6, is EADIYQTPRYLVIGTGKKITLECSQTMGHDKMYWYQQDPGMELHLIHYSYGVNSTEKGDLSSESTVSRIRTEHFPLTLESARPSHTSQYLCASSQYVRQHRPGANVLTFGAGSRLTVL.

The chain carries TRBV4-3 and TRBJ1-1; D unclear. V was shortened by 1 base and J by 0 bases, with 3 bases between the two germline ends. This CDR3 has 13 residues. Germline values: CDR1 LGHNA, CDR2 YSLEER. The CDR3 loop reads CASSQAMNTEAFF. The CDR3 DNA reads TGCGCCAGCAGCCAAGCCATGAACACTGAAGCTTTCTTT.

There are many counts of this clonotype. The V gene is TRBV20-1, the J gene TRBJ1-1; D gene uncertain. Germline V lookup: CDR1 DFQATT, CDR2 SNEGSKA (reference sequence). V was clipped by 3 bases and J by 5 bases, with 10 bases between them. CDR3 size: 12 residues. The CDR3 DNA is TGCAGTGCTAGCGACACATGGACTGAAGCTTTCTTT. The encoded protein is CSASDTWTEAFF.

This sequence joins TRBV28 and TRBJ2-7; 7 bases are shared with TRBD1. J gave up 0 bases and V 6 bases, and 11 bases lay outside the gene matches. Looked up from germline, CDR1 is MDHEN and CDR2 is SYDVKM. The CDR3 is 16 residues long. The CDR3 sequence: CASSTEITGDSYEQYF. CDR3 DNA: TGTGCCAGCAGCACAGAGATAACAGGGGACTCCTACGAGCAGTACTTC.

This clonotype was picked up many times. The genes are TRBV15 and TRBJ2-1, with 9 bases fitting TRBD2. Germline V lookup: CDR1 LNHNV, CDR2 YYDKDF (reference sequence). The CDR3 spans 17 residues. V lost 4 bases, J lost 4 bases, and 11 bases stayed unmatched. CDR3: CATSTSLAGEGYNEQFF. As DNA, the CDR3 is TGTGCCACCAGCACCTCTTTAGCGGGAGAGGGTTACAATGAGCAGTTCTTC.